The 2 T cell receptor beta chains listed next were all sequenced from one sample in a study of T cell repertoires in cytomegalovirus infection. From the reads, TCRdb called clonotypes with MiXCR, one entry per CDR3 protein. This table has 310,000 or so distinct CDR3 sequences, over 20% appearing once. The sequenced sample was PBMCs. The receptors were sampled from a human donor in good health (CMV status not recorded). Some clones in this sample may be carry-over from other donors' samples.

This clonotype appeared many times. The V call is TRBV7-8, the J call TRBJ2-2, with 8 bases aligning to TRBD2. Germline V CDR1 and CDR2: SGHVS, FQNEAQ. V dropped 5 bases and J dropped 5; count of bases not matched to a gene: 10. The CDR3 contains 16 residues. CDR3 sequence reads: CASSRGGLPRTGELFF. The CDR3 DNA follows: TGTGCCAGCAGCCGGGGGGGGCTACCCAGGACCGGGGAGCTGTTTTTT.

The rearrangement joins TRBV18 to TRBJ2-1; D call uncertain. Trimming cost V 6 bases and J 3 bases, with 12 bases left between them. CDR1 is KGHSH and CDR2 is LQKENI in the germline V gene. The CDR3 covers 14 residues. CDR3 in DNA: TGTGCCAGCTCTACCAAGACCGACTACAATGAGCAGTTCTTC. Protein sequence: CASSTKTDYNEQFF.